The TCR beta chain under discussion was sequenced for a study of T cells after yellow fever vaccination. General observations from the study: It was a small share of clonotypes that appeared in both CD4 and CD8 compartments.

As for this clonotype: Its antigen is not identified.

The ends were cut back, 7 bases at V and 0 bases at J, with 12 bases in the middle. The length of the CDR3 is 14 residues. Germline CDR1 and CDR2: LNHNV and YYDKDF (reference sequence). One entry per CDR3 protein, called by TCRdb with MiXCR from the 5' RACE reads. The sample has some 560,000 distinct CDR3 sequences, over 15% seen once. Specimen: PBMCs, collected 15 days after the yellow fever booster vaccination. The TCR was taken from a man aged 25 to 40 who received the YFV17D yellow fever vaccine. The chain carries TRBV15 and TRBJ1-1; tentative D call: TRBD1 (5 bases). CDR3 region: CATTLPGLNTEAFF. The CDR3 DNA reads TGTGCCACCACGCTCCCGGGACTGAACACTGAAGCTTTCTTT.